The present entry profiles one TCR beta chain with its context. Original methodology: Amplification from reference gene primers served as the basis for estimated nucleated cell counts. The repertoire was sequenced with immunoSEQ multiplex PCR; TCRdb's copy has only in-frame clones and lacks some. That table supplies the V and J calls and clone size; D and trimming were determined from the DNA. The sample lists 80,000 to 95,000 clones, 75% occurring once. These data belong to a study of blood T cell repertoires in COVID-19. Sequencing was performed on peripheral blood. The clonotype comes from a woman between 45 and 65 years old with acute or convalescent COVID-19.

CDR3 DNA sequence: TGCAGTGCTAGTGCTAGCGGGTCCTCTTACAATGAGCAGTTCTTC. Its protein product is CSASASGSSYNEQFF. This chain uses TRBV20-1 with TRBJ2-1; the match to TRBD2 covers 8 bases. The germline CDR1 and CDR2 sequences are DFQATT and SNEGSKA (reference sequence). This CDR3 spans 15 amino acids. Unmatched junction bases numbered 8, after V lost 3 bases and J lost 4 bases.